These T cell receptor beta chains were read from a single sample in a study of neurological immune-mediated disorders. TCRdb independently ran MiXCR on the 5' RACE reads; one entry per CDR3 protein. Among some 86,000 distinct CDR3 sequences, 2% to 3% were seen once, and the ten largest hold roughly 1.2%. The sequenced sample was PBMCs. The receptors come from a woman in her twenties or thirties with multiple sclerosis. The CDR3 runs from the conserved cysteine through the conserved F or W. A D gene is named only where the DNA matches it firmly. Clone size is stated in some rows and not others, as once, few, many or a class when expanded.

j_call | d_call | cdr3_length | clone_size | v_call | cdr3_nt | cdr3_aa
TRBJ2-2 | TRBD1 | 15 | many | TRBV5-1 | TGCGCCAGCAGCCCAGGGGGCTTTAACACCGGGGAGCTGTTTTTT | CASSPGGFNTGELFF
TRBJ2-3 | NA | 16 | many | TRBV29-1 | TGCAGCGCCTGGCCCGGGACCCGGTCTAGCACAGATACGCAGTATTTT | CSAWPGTRSSTDTQYF
TRBJ2-7 | TRBD1 | 14 | many | TRBV10-3 | TGTGCCATCTGGGACCGGGACAGAGCCTACGAGCAGTACTTC | CAIWDRDRAYEQYF
TRBJ2-2 | NA | 17 | many | TRBV7-8 | TGTGCCAGCAGCAGGGACACTATGGGAGGTTGGACCGGGGAGCTGTTTTTT | CASSRDTMGGWTGELFF
TRBJ1-2 | NA | 14 | many | TRBV20-1 | TGCAGTGCTGGCCCTCAGGGTGCGAGCTATGGCTACACCTTC | CSAGPQGASYGYTF
TRBJ2-3 | NA | 12 | many | TRBV29-1 | TGCAGCGTTCACAACGTGGCAGATACGCAGTATTTT | CSVHNVADTQYF
TRBJ2-7 | NA | 14 | many | TRBV6-2/TRBV6-3 | TGTGCCAGCAGTTACCTGGGTAAGGTAGACGAGCAGTACTTC | CASSYLGKVDEQYF
TRBJ2-2 | NA | 14 | NA | TRBV27 | TGTGCCAGCAGTTTTAATTCGGGGGCCGGGGAGCTGTTTTTT | CASSFNSGAGELFF
TRBJ2-7 | NA | 14 | many | TRBV7-2 | TGTGCCAGCAGCCAAGGTACAGGGTCCTACGAGCAGTACTTC | CASSQGTGSYEQYF
TRBJ2-5 | TRBD2 | 15 | many | TRBV12-3/TRBV12-4 | TGTGCCAGCAGTTTAAGGCTAGCGGATAAGAACACCCAGTACTTC | CASSLRLADKNTQYF
TRBJ2-2 | NA | 14 | many | TRBV7-2 | TGTGCCAGCAGCCAACGCCAGGGTTCCTGGGAGCTGTTTTTT | CASSQRQGSWELFF
TRBJ1-2 | NA | 14 | few | TRBV29-1 | TGCAGCGTTGAAGATGACAAGGCCCCCTATGGCTACACCTTC | CSVEDDKAPYGYTF
TRBJ1-5 | NA | 13 | many | TRBV20-1 | TGCAGTGCTAGCATTTCATGGGACCAGCCCCAGCATTTT | CSASISWDQPQHF
TRBJ1-1 | NA | 16 | NA | TRBV19 | TGTGCCAGTAGCATCCATAGGGGGGGAATTGGTACTGAAGCTTTCTTT | CASSIHRGGIGTEAFF
TRBJ1-3 | NA | 14 | many | TRBV5-1 | TGCGCCAGCAGCCCCGGGACACCTGGAAACACCATATATTTT | CASSPGTPGNTIYF
TRBJ2-5 | NA | 13 | many | TRBV29-1 | TGCAGCGTAGAGAACCAGTATAACCCGACCCAGTACTTC | CSVENQYNPTQYF
TRBJ2-3 | TRBD2 | 17 | many | TRBV11-2 | TGTGCCAGCAAACCCCATGGGGGGAGGGCCTCGTTGGATACGCAGTATTTT | CASKPHGGRASLDTQYF
TRBJ2-1 | TRBD2 | 14 | many | TRBV20-1 | TGCAGTGCTAGTCTAGCGGGATTCCTCAATGAGCAGTTCTTC | CSASLAGFLNEQFF
TRBJ1-1 | NA | 12 | many | TRBV29-1 | TGCAGCATGACAGCTCCTAACACTGAAGCTTTCTTT | CSMTAPNTEAFF
TRBJ1-1 | TRBD1 | 13 | many | TRBV6-6 | TGTGCCAGCAGATCGACAGGGGCGGGGGAGGCTTTCTTT | CASRSTGAGEAFF
TRBJ2-2 | NA | 16 | NA | TRBV11-1 | TGTGCCAGCAGTTCATCGCTACCCTTGGTCACCGGGGAGCTGTTTTTT | CASSSSLPLVTGELFF
TRBJ2-1 | NA | 12 | once | TRBV11-2 | TGTGCCAGCAACTTAGTGGGCAATGAGCAGTTCTTC | CASNLVGNEQFF
TRBJ2-1 | NA | 16 | many | TRBV5-1 | TGCGCCAGCAGCTTCGGCCTACTTAGCCAAGACAATGAGCAGTTCTTC | CASSFGLLSQDNEQFF
TRBJ1-1 | NA | 14 | many | TRBV6-5 | TGTGCCAGCACTAGAAGCGGGGCCGGGGCTGAAGCTTTCTTT | CASTRSGAGAEAFF
TRBJ2-5 | NA | 14 | many | TRBV28 | TGTGCCAGCAGTTTAATACAGCCCCAAGAGACCCAGTACTTC | CASSLIQPQETQYF